This TCR beta chain was sequenced in a study of cytomegalovirus exposure and HLA in healthy donors. The PCR ran on 60 Vbeta and 13 Jbeta primers. TCRdb keeps only in-frame clones here, not all; method: immunoSEQ multiplex PCR. The sample yields more than 150,000 clones, 82% seen once. A remark on this clone: Its antigen is unknown.

The CDR3 spans 15 residues. Trimming took 5 bases from V and 7 from J; bases not matched to a gene: 9. Germline-derived CDR1 and CDR2 are MNHNY and SVGAGI (reference sequence). Overall study findings and caveats: In a later analysis, an Asian-associated ancestry cluster reportedly showed fewer N-insertions than the approximately 700-donor mean.

V is TRBV6-6 and J is TRBJ1-1; 11 positions agree with TRBD1. The sequence was obtained from a middle-aged man in good health and CMV-seronegative. Material for sequencing was PBMCs. The DNA for the CDR3 is TGTGCCAGCAGTAATCAGGACAGGGGGCTGGGTGAAGCTTTCTTT. As protein: CASSNQDRGLGEAFF.